This entry concerns a single TCR beta chain. Its target is not known. These data originate in a study of T cell responses to AZD1222 COVID-19 vaccine. Overall study results and limits: Baseline serology detected seropositivity in only a handful of AZD1222 recipients.

The repertoire was sequenced with immunoSEQ multiplex PCR; TCRdb's copy has only in-frame clones and lacks some. Here the sample spans around 120,000 clones, approximately 94% being singletons. CDR1 and CDR2 (germline): LGHNA, YSLEER. Unmatched junction bases numbered 5, after V lost 2 bases and J lost 4 bases. The CDR3 is 16 amino acids. Specimen: peripheral blood, collected 28 days after the second AZD1222 dose. V usage is TRBV4-3 and J usage is TRBJ1-3; 10 bases fit TRBD1. This clonotype was obtained from an adult who received the AZD1222 COVID-19 vaccine. The CDR3, as DNA: TGCGCCAGCAGCCAACTGACAGGGGGCGGGGGAAACACCATATATTTT. Its translation: CASSQLTGGGGNTIYF.